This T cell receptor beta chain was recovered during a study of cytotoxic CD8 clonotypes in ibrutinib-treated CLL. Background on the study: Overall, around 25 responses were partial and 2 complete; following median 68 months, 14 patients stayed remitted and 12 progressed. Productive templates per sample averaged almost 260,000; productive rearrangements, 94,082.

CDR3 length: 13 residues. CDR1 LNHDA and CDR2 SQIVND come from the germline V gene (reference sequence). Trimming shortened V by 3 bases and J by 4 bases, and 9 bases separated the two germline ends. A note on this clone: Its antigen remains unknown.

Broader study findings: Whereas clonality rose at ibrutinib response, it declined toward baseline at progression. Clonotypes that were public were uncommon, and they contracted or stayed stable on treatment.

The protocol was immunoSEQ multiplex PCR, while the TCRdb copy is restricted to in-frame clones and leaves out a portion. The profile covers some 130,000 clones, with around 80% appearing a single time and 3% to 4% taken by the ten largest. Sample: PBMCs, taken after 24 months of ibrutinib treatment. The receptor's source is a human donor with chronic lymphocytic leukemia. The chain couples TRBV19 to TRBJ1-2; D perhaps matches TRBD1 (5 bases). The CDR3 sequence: CASSIGTSYGYTF. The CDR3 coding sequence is TGTGCCAGTAGTATCGGGACCTCCTATGGCTACACCTTC.